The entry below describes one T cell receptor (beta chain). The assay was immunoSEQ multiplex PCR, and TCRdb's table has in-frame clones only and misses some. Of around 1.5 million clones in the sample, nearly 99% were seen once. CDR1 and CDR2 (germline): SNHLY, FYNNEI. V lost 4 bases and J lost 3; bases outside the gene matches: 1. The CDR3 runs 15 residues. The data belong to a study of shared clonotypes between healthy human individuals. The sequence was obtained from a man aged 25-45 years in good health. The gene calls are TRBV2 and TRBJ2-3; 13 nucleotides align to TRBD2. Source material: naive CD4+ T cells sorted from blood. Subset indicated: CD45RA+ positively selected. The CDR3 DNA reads TGTGCCAGCAGTGGACTAGCGGGAGGTACAGATACGCAGTATTTT. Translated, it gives CASSGLAGGTDTQYF.